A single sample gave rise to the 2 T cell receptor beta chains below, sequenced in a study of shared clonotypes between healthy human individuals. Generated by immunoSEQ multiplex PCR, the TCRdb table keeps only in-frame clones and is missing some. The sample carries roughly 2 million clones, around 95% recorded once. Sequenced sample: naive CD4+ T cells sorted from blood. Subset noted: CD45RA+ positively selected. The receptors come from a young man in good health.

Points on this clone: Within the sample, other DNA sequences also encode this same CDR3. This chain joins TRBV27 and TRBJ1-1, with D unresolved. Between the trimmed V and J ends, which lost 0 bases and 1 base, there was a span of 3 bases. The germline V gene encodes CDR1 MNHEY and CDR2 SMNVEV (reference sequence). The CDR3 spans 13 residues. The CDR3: CASSLSRNTEAFF. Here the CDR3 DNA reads TGTGCCAGCAGTTTATCTAGGAACACTGAAGCTTTCTTT.

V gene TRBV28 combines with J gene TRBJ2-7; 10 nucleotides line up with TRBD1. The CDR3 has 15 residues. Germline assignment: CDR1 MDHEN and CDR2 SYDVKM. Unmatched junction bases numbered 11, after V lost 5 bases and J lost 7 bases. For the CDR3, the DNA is TGTGCCAGCAGTGCAGTAGTTGACAGGGGGCGTGAGCAGTACTTC. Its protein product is CASSAVVDRGREQYF.